This TCR beta chain was obtained from a study of T cells in tuberculosis. Study background: In South Africa, adults with active tuberculosis were compared with IGRA-negative and latently infected IGRA-positive adolescents.

Assay: immunoSEQ multiplex PCR; the TCRdb copy retains only in-frame clones and omits some. This table has thousands of clones, 95% to 98% appearing once. Note on this clone: What it recognizes is unknown.

General study findings and limits: Active tuberculosis TCR-alpha repertoires lay closer to GMM-specific TCRs than IGRA-negative controls, suggesting clonal expansion.

Time point described: new active TB diagnosis, blood taken before or within 7 days of starting treatment. Per the germline V gene, CDR1 is SGHRS and CDR2 is YFSETQ. The CDR3 contains 14 residues. The V gene lost 0 bases and the J gene lost 4 bases, with 11 bases spanning the gap. The material was PBMCs, obtained at tuberculosis diagnosis. The receptor comes from an adult with tuberculosis. This sequence joins TRBV5-1 and TRBJ2-7; tentative D call: TRBD2 (5 bases). CDR3 region: CASSLATGIYEQYF. Here the CDR3 DNA reads TGCGCCAGCAGCTTGGCAACGGGGATATACGAGCAGTACTTC.